Below, 24 T cell receptor beta chains from the same sample are listed, as sequenced in a study of blood T cell repertoires in COVID-19. Profiling relied on immunoSEQ multiplex PCR, and the TCRdb table lists in-frame clones only, not all of them. Altogether approximately 480,000 clones are present, about 91% being singletons, with the ten largest covering 0.8% to 0.9%. Sequenced input: peripheral blood. Every receptor here comes from a man between 18 and 29 years old with COVID-19, enrolled during active disease.

The chain couples TRBV6-5 to TRBJ1-1; TRBD1 matches 8 bases. Germline values: CDR1 MNHEY, CDR2 SVGAGI. The length of the CDR3 is 14 residues. V trimming: 5 bases; J trimming: 1 base; junction bases outside the gene matches: 3. As DNA, the CDR3 is TGTGCCAGCAGTCCCGGACAGGGGAACACTGAAGCTTTCTTT. Translated, it gives CASSPGQGNTEAFF.

Here the CDR3 reads CASSFLGLATQETQYF. For the CDR3, the DNA is TGTGCCAGCAGCTTTTTGGGACTAGCGACCCAAGAGACCCAGTACTTC. The chain is built from TRBV5-6 and TRBJ2-5, with 10 bases aligning to TRBD2. The CDR3 runs to 16 residues. From germline, CDR1 is SGHDT and CDR2 YYEEEE. Trimming took 2 bases from V and 1 from J; bases not matched to a gene: 5.

The gene calls are TRBV4-2 and TRBJ2-5; perhaps TRBD1 as D (5 bases). Germline loops: CDR1 LGHNA, CDR2 YNFKEQ. The CDR3 is 16 amino acids. V was pared by 4 bases and J by 1 base, with 16 bases between. CDR3 DNA sequence: TGTGCCAGCAGCCCCTACTTTGACAGCCCCCAAGAGACCCAGTACTTC. Its translation: CASSPYFDSPQETQYF.

CDR3 loop: CASSPWLADEQYF. Written as DNA, the CDR3 is TGTGCCAGCAGCCCATGGTTAGCTGACGAGCAGTACTTC. This sequence joins TRBV27 and TRBJ2-7; D not resolved. Trimming removed 6 bases from V and 5 bases from J, with 14 bases in between. This CDR3 contains 13 residues. Germline CDR1 and CDR2: MNHEY and SMNVEV (reference sequence).

The chain has TRBV3-1 (or the pseudogene TRBV3-2) and TRBJ1-1; TRBD1 matches at 7 bases. Germline V CDR1 and CDR2: LGHDT, YNNKEL (reference sequence). The CDR3 loop spans 16 amino acids. Unmatched junction bases numbered 8, after V lost 3 bases and J lost 1 base. This CDR3 reads CASSHRGAERNTEAFF. Written as DNA, the CDR3 is TGTGCCAGCAGCCACAGGGGGGCTGAGAGGAACACTGAAGCTTTCTTT.

This clone was picked up one time. The rearrangement joins TRBV5-6 to TRBJ1-2; 10 bases agree with TRBD1. There are 15 residues in the CDR3. Trimming took 5 bases from V and 5 from J; bases not matched to a gene: 9. Germline CDR1 is SGHDT and CDR2 is YYEEEE. The CDR3 nucleotides are TGTGCCAGCAGATCGACAGGGGGCGCTACGTATGGCTACACCTTC. Its translation is CASRSTGGATYGYTF.

The V gene is TRBV19, the J gene TRBJ2-2; the match to TRBD1 covers 8 bases. Looked up from germline, CDR1 is LNHDA and CDR2 is SQIVND (reference sequence). This CDR3 has 14 residues. Trimming removed 7 bases from V and 5 bases from J; junction bases left unmatched: 6. CDR3 in DNA: TGTGCCAGTATGAAGACAGGGGAGACCGGGGAGCTGTTTTTT. Its translation: CASMKTGETGELFF.

The chain uses TRBV19 and TRBJ2-1; 7 positions agree with TRBD1. CDR1 and CDR2 (germline): LNHDA, SQIVND (reference sequence). J was trimmed by 1 base and V by 7 bases; bases with no gene match: 7. The length of the CDR3 is 15 residues. The CDR3 nucleotides are TGTGCCAGTAATGACCCGGGACAGTCCTACAATGAGCAGTTCTTC. Its protein is CASNDPGQSYNEQFF.

This chain uses TRBV5-6 with TRBJ2-2; 10 bases agree with TRBD2. Germline V lookup: CDR1 SGHDT, CDR2 YYEEEE. This CDR3 has 16 residues. V gave up 4 bases and J gave up 6 bases; unmatched junction bases: 9. The CDR3 nucleotides are TGTGCCAGCAGCCAAGCCAGCGGGGGGGCCCCCGGGGAGCTGTTTTTT. The encoded protein is CASSQASGGAPGELFF. Full variable domain (missing parts from reference TRBV5-6 and TRBJ2-2): DAGVTQSPTHLIKTRGQQVTLRCSPKSGHDTVSWYQQALGQGPQFIFQYYEEEERQRGNFPDRFSGHQFPNYSSELNVNALLLGDSALYLCASSQASGGAPGELFFGEGSRLTVL.

This rearrangement joins TRBV6-1 to TRBJ2-5, with 9 bases that match TRBD2. In germline, CDR1 is MNHNS, CDR2 SASEGT. V lost 3 bases and J lost 4; bases outside the gene matches: 6. CDR3 size: 15 residues. CDR3 bases: TGTGCCAGCAGTGATCGGCGGGGGGGCCCAGAGACCCAGTACTTC. This encodes CASSDRRGGPETQYF.

This clone showed up just a few times. The V call is TRBV5-6, the J call TRBJ1-3; D possibly corresponds to TRBD1 (6 bases). The ends were cut back, 4 bases at V and 2 bases at J, with 13 bases in the middle. Germline CDR1 and CDR2: SGHDT and YYEEEE. The CDR3 length is 15 residues. The CDR3 DNA sequence: TGTGCCAGCAGCACCGGATCAGGGGCTGGAAACACCATATATTTT. This gives the protein CASSTGSGAGNTIYF. Looking up the rest from reference TRBV5-6 and TRBJ1-3 gives the full variable domain: DAGVTQSPTHLIKTRGQQVTLRCSPKSGHDTVSWYQQALGQGPQFIFQYYEEEERQRGNFPDRFSGHQFPNYSSELNVNALLLGDSALYLCASSTGSGAGNTIYFGEGSWLTVV.

Here the CDR3 DNA reads TGCGCCAGCAGCCAAGATTATAATAATTCACCCCTCCACTTT. Its protein is CASSQDYNNSPLHF. The V and J genes are TRBV4-1 and TRBJ1-6; D is uncertain. The CDR3 extends over 14 amino acids. V lost 0 bases and J lost 5, with 5 bases in between. CDR1 MGHRA and CDR2 YSYEKL come from the germline V gene.

This clone showed up just once. The chain combines TRBV9 with TRBJ2-1; 9 bases align to TRBD2. Looked up from germline, CDR1 is SGDLS and CDR2 is YYNGEE. Trimming removed 1 base from V and 9 bases from J; junction bases left unmatched: 5. This CDR3 comprises 14 residues. Here the CDR3 DNA reads TGTGCCAGCAGCGTATTGGCGGGGGGGGCTGAGCAGTTCTTC. Protein sequence: CASSVLAGGAEQFF.

V is TRBV6-6 and J is TRBJ2-7; TRBD1 matches 12 bases. Per germline, CDR1 MNHNY and CDR2 SVGAGI (reference sequence). V gave up 6 bases and J gave up 6 bases; unmatched junction bases: 9. The CDR3 is made up of 15 amino acids. The CDR3 reads CASRDWGQGAGEQYF. The CDR3 DNA reads TGTGCCAGCAGGGATTGGGGACAGGGGGCAGGCGAGCAGTACTTC.

The chain has TRBV19 and TRBJ1-2, with unresolved D. Deletions cut 3 bases from V and 6 bases from J, with 11 bases between. The V gene's germline CDR1 is LNHDA and CDR2 SQIVND (reference sequence). The CDR3 is 13 residues long. This CDR3 reads CASSIGGRHGYTF. The CDR3 coding sequence is TGTGCCAGTAGTATCGGCGGCCGCCATGGCTACACCTTC.

The sample holds one count of this clone. V usage is TRBV7-9 and J usage is TRBJ2-5; 12 bases map to TRBD2. Germline CDR1 and CDR2: SEHNR and FQNEAQ (reference sequence). The CDR3 has 17 amino acids. V lost 1 base and J lost 6; bases outside the gene matches: 9. The CDR3 region has the DNA TGTGCCAGCAGCTTAGAGCCTAGCGGGAGGGCCGGGAAGACCCAGTACTTC. Translation gives CASSLEPSGRAGKTQYF.

This clone was detected once. The identical CDR3 is also encoded by other nucleotide sequences in the sample. The chain employs TRBV19 and TRBJ2-7; D remains unclear. This CDR3 is built from 14 residues. Germline V lookup: CDR1 LNHDA, CDR2 SQIVND (reference sequence). V lost 1 base to trimming and J lost 0 bases, with 7 bases between them. CDR3 loop: CASSIGASSYEQYF. CDR3 nucleotides: TGTGCCAGTAGTATAGGAGCCTCCTCCTACGAGCAGTACTTC. Full variable domain (rest looked up from reference TRBV19 and TRBJ2-7): DGGITQSPKYLFRKEGQNVTLSCEQNLNHDAMYWYRQDPGQGLRLIYYSQIVNDFQKGDIAEGYSVSREKKESFPLTVTSAQKNPTAFYLCASSIGASSYEQYFGPGTRLTVT.

The CDR3 region is CAVLNTGELFF. The CDR3 coding sequence is TGTGCCGTCTTAAACACCGGGGAGCTGTTTTTT. The rearrangement links TRBV10-3 to TRBJ2-2; D is ambiguous. V was cut by 11 bases and J by 2 bases, with 6 bases left in between. The CDR3 contains 11 residues. CDR1 ENHRY and CDR2 SYGVKD come from the germline V gene.

The CDR3 is CASRERMNTGELFF. The CDR3 DNA is TGCGCCAGCAGAGAGCGGATGAACACCGGGGAGCTGTTTTTT. The chain uses TRBV5-1 and TRBJ2-2; perhaps TRBD2 as D (5 bases). This CDR3 is built from 14 residues. The V and J ends lost 5 bases and 1 base respectively, with 9 bases between them. In germline, CDR1 is SGHRS, CDR2 YFSETQ. The whole variable domain, filled in from reference TRBV5-1 and TRBJ2-2, reads KAGVTQTPRYLIKTRGQQVTLSCSPISGHRSVSWYQQTPGQGLQFLFEYFSETQRNKGNFPGRFSGRQFSNSRSEMNVSTLELGDSALYLCASRERMNTGELFFGEGSRLTVL.

Turning to this clone: This sample includes further DNA sequences coding for the same CDR3. The chain uses TRBV5-1 and TRBJ1-1; 8 bases match TRBD1. V shed 4 bases and J 3 bases; nucleotides not matched to a gene: 2. CDR1 and CDR2 (germline): SGHRS, YFSETQ. The CDR3 has 13 amino acids. The DNA for the CDR3 is TGCGCCAGCAGCCCGACAGGGGACACTGAAGCTTTCTTT. The encoded protein is CASSPTGDTEAFF.

The rearrangement uses TRBV7-2 and TRBJ2-3; D is ambiguous. Germline V CDR1 and CDR2: SGHTA, FQGNSA. The CDR3 sequence is 13 residues long. V was clipped by 2 bases and J by 3 bases, with 6 bases between them. As DNA, the CDR3 is TGTGCCAGCAGCTTACAGAGGACAGATACGCAGTATTTT. Translation: CASSLQRTDTQYF.

The J gene is TRBJ2-7, the V gene TRBV6-5; 12 bases fit TRBD2. The CDR3 contains 13 residues. Germline values: CDR1 MNHEY, CDR2 SVGAGI. Germline trimming cut 4 bases from V and 6 bases from J; bases unmatched to any gene: 1. The CDR3 here is CASSSGLAGEQYF. The CDR3 DNA follows: TGTGCCAGCAGTTCGGGACTAGCGGGCGAGCAGTACTTC.

The chain joins TRBV10-3 to TRBJ2-5, with 8 bases aligning to TRBD2. J gave up 3 bases and V 6 bases, and 12 bases lay outside the gene matches. Germline V gene sequence: CDR1 ENHRY, CDR2 SYGVKD. CDR3 size: 16 residues. The CDR3 reads CAIRDGDGAGEETQYF. In nucleotides, the CDR3 is TGTGCCATCAGGGACGGGGATGGAGCGGGGGAAGAGACCCAGTACTTC.

The chain has TRBV25-1 and TRBJ2-7; TRBD1 matches 7 bases. Germline trimming cut 6 bases from V and 2 bases from J; bases unmatched to any gene: 7. Germline CDR1 MGHDK, CDR2 SYGVNS. The CDR3 has 14 residues. CDR3: CASRRGQGAYEQYF. The CDR3 nucleotides read TGTGCCAGCAGGAGGGGCCAGGGGGCCTACGAGCAGTACTTC.